This TCR beta chain emerged from a study of T cells in Graves' hyperthyroidism and ophthalmopathy (dated by TCRdb to about 2019). Turning to the overall study: Peripheral blood was sampled at the time of initial diagnosis, prior to any treatment. To identify TCR V-J signatures that set the groups apart, the researchers used a discovery cohort of 90 to 100 patients, made up of roughly 45 with Graves' ophthalmopathy and 55 to 65 with stable Graves' hyperthyroidism. An independent validation cohort of fewer than 20 hyperthyroidism patients and more than 15 patients who later progressed to ophthalmopathy tested prospective prediction of ophthalmopathy. The 95 to 100 discovery patients were randomly divided into training and test sets at a 7:3 ratio. The study also compared thyroid tissue and blood T-cell repertoires from over 5 Graves' hyperthyroidism patients. After blood sampling, hyperthyroidism patients were treated with methimazole at a starting dose of 30 mg daily, and ophthalmopathy patients were treated with high-dose intravenous methylprednisolone. The paper describes TCR Vbeta CDR3 sequencing of 135 peripheral blood samples, made up of 43 ophthalmopathy patients, 70 to 80 hyperthyroidism patients and 17 progressor patients. The full study reports these points: Most expanded thyroid clonotypes (frequency above 0.001) were also detected in blood, a finding suggesting that blood repertoires may reflect thyroid immune responses. In validation, the model predicted progression to ophthalmopathy a median of roughly six months before onset, with over 55% sensitivity and 72.22% specificity. Sample size was not statistically predetermined, and blinding of investigators to group allocation was not performed. A 13 V-J signature model separated ophthalmopathy from stable hyperthyroidism, with around 91% sensitivity and 81.08% specificity in cross-validation and 80%/75% in testing.

With regard to this clonotype: The clone's antigen remains unknown. There are no base qualities to consult, and no much larger clone falls within one base.

Amplification of TCR beta CDR3 regions was carried out from RNA transcripts. The TCR CDR3 was subjected to a first round of RT-PCR using the HTBI primer set and the Qiagen OneStep RT-PCR kit. A second multiplex PCR round built the libraries, followed by size selection and purification. Paired-end sequencing of the libraries was performed with 100 bp reads on an Illumina HiSeq2000. As for the original processing: Raw data were processed with SOAPnuke, discarding reads with adapters, uncalled bases, mean Phred below 15, or no exact constant-primer or identifier match. COPE v1.2.5 was used to merge high-quality paired reads, and clonotypes were defined as unique nucleotide sequences. MiTCR v1.1 was used to align clonotypes to the IMGT TRBV, TRBD and TRBJ reference segments. The analysis was restricted to V-J combinations with a frequency above 0.0001, which together covered about 99% of the repertoires. A TCS score was defined as the ratio of F50 (clonal expansion) to E x V (chaos), with BLOSUM62-based TCRdist applied between CDR3 peptides within each V-J. Welch's t-statistics and random forest reduced roughly 540 V-J features to 13, which were used in a naive Bayes classifier (R e1071). TCRdb trimmed the raw reads at Q25, called clones with MiXCR and kept productive beta chains. Each entry is one CDR3 protein sequence, shown with its most common DNA and genes. These V and J calls are TCRdb output, not the study's own analysis. The sample yields approximately 620,000 distinct CDR3 sequences; roughly a sixth were counted once. The ten largest clones take up around 3.5% of the sample.

Per the germline V gene, MDHEN is the CDR1 and SYDVKM is the CDR2. The CDR3 sequence holds 15 residues, the cysteine and phenylalanine included. Only CDR3 DNA remains: 45 bases, in frame from the first base. Trimming accounts for 7 bases at V and 4 bases at J, while the number of junction bases matched to no gene is 5. Ophthalmopathy patients had moderately to severely active disease, Clinical Activity Score of at least 3, NOSPECS grade of at least 4, and duration under 3 months. Exclusion was applied to patients with uncontrolled infections, other autoimmune diseases, pregnancy or lactation. Diagnoses relied on clinical symptoms, serum thyroxine and TRAb, thyroid ultrasound and orbital computed tomography. Ficoll-Paque density gradient centrifugation was used to isolate PBMCs from 8.5 to 10 ml of fresh peripheral blood. Total RNA was extracted using Trizol reagent, and RNA quality was assessed on an Agilent 2100 Bioanalyzer.

The chain was built from TRBV28 and TRBJ2-2; the central 11 bases match TRBD2. The receptor comes from a woman between 35 and 50 years old with Graves' ophthalmopathy. The sample was blood. Here the CDR3 is given as CASTLGLAGTGELFF. The DNA sequence is TGTGCCAGCACCCTTGGACTAGCGGGCACCGGGGAGCTGTTTTTT. The variable domain in full, with residues beyond the CDR3 obtained from the reference TRBV28 and TRBJ2-2 genes, is DVKVTQSSRYLVKRTGEKVFLECVQDMDHENMFWYRQDPGLGLRLIYFSYDVKMKEKGDIPEGYSVSREKKERFSLILESASTNQTSMYLCASTLGLAGTGELFFGEGSRLTVL.